The next 9 T cell receptor beta chains were all read from a single sample in a study of T cell responses to AZD1222 COVID-19 vaccine. Assay: immunoSEQ multiplex PCR; the TCRdb copy retains only in-frame clones and omits some. This sample has about 190,000 clones; approximately 94% occur once, and the top ten carry 9.2%. The sample in question was peripheral blood, obtained on day 0 of AZD1222 vaccination. The receptors were sampled from an adult in good health.

The rearrangement uses TRBV9 and TRBJ1-3; tentative D call: TRBD1 (5 bases). This CDR3 has 13 amino acids. Germline V gene lookup returns CDR1 SGDLS and CDR2 YYNGEE. Trimming cost V 4 bases and J 4 bases, with 9 bases left between them. CDR3 bases: TGTGCCAGCAGCACTCGACAGGGAAACACCATATATTTT. Its translation: CASSTRQGNTIYF.

The chain's CDR3 is CASSVGTSRADTQYF. CDR3 sequence (DNA): TGTGCCAGCAGCGTAGGAACTAGTAGGGCAGATACGCAGTATTTT. The V and J genes are TRBV9 and TRBJ2-3; D is perhaps TRBD2 (5 bases). This CDR3 is 15 amino acids long. CDR1 is SGDLS and CDR2 is YYNGEE in the germline V gene. V lost 0 bases to trimming and J lost 4 bases, with 12 bases between them.

The J gene is TRBJ2-3, the V gene TRBV5-4; D gene ambiguous. Germline V gene lookup returns CDR1 SGHNT and CDR2 YYREEE (reference sequence). V was shortened by 5 bases and J by 3 bases, with 10 bases between the two germline ends. This CDR3 has 13 amino acids. CDR3: CASSPRDTDTQYF. DNA of the CDR3: TGTGCCAGCAGTCCACGAGATACAGATACGCAGTATTTT.

The rearrangement uses TRBV28 and TRBJ2-5, with 12 bases that match TRBD2. The CDR3 is 15 amino acids. V was clipped by 6 bases and J by 4 bases; unmatched bases: 6. The germline CDR1 and CDR2 sequences are MDHEN and SYDVKM. As DNA, the CDR3 is TGTGCCAGCAGACGCGGACTAGCGGGGAGAGAGACCCAGTACTTC. Amino acids: CASRRGLAGRETQYF.

The chain couples TRBV10-3 to TRBJ1-1, with a possible D match to TRBD1 (6 bases). The V end was cut by 0 bases, the J end by 2 bases, with 10 bases between. Germline V gene sequence: CDR1 ENHRY, CDR2 SYGVKD. The CDR3 consists of 15 residues. This CDR3 is CAISESGGPNTEAFF. CDR3 sequence (DNA): TGTGCCATCAGTGAGTCTGGGGGGCCTAACACTGAAGCTTTCTTT.

The rearrangement uses TRBV5-1 and TRBJ2-5, with 9 bases matching TRBD2. Germline values: CDR1 SGHRS, CDR2 YFSETQ. The CDR3 is 13 residues long. After removal of 1 base from V and 5 bases from J, the junction contained 0 bases not matched to a gene. In DNA, the CDR3 is TGCGCCAGCAGCTTGAGCGGGGGGGAGACCCAGTACTTC. It translates to CASSLSGGETQYF.

A note on this clone: Other DNA variants within this sample encode the same CDR3. The V call is TRBV5-1, the J call TRBJ1-3; 9 nucleotides align to TRBD1. The CDR3 sequence is 15 residues long. The V gene's germline CDR1 is SGHRS and CDR2 YFSETQ. V lost 4 bases to trimming and J lost 0 bases; unmatched junction nucleotides: 2. This chain's CDR3 is CASSGTGNSGNTIYF. In nucleotides, the CDR3 is TGCGCCAGCAGCGGGACAGGGAACTCTGGAAACACCATATATTTT.

The genes are TRBV19 and TRBJ2-7; 8 nucleotides match TRBD2. The CDR3 totals 18 residues. Germline CDR1 LNHDA, CDR2 SQIVND (reference sequence). V lost 3 bases and J lost 3; bases outside the gene matches: 16. CDR3 sequence: CASSMVRSQGRGGYEQYF. The CDR3 nucleotides are TGTGCCAGTAGTATGGTCCGGTCGCAGGGCCGGGGGGGCTACGAGCAGTACTTC.

This chain links TRBV24-1 with TRBJ1-3, with D uncertain. Trimming removed 5 bases from V and 0 bases from J, with 1 base in between. The CDR3 runs to 12 residues. Germline V CDR1 and CDR2: KGHDR, SFDVKD. CDR3 in DNA: TGTGCCACCAGTGCCTCTGGAAACACCATATATTTT. Translating gives CATSASGNTIYF.